This passage covers 18 T cell receptor beta chains from one sample sequenced in a study of identical twins. In TCRdb, the 5' RACE reads were re-called with MiXCR into one record per CDR3 protein. Of around 670,000 distinct CDR3 sequences listed, less than 7% were seen once; the top ten hold roughly 1.6%. Sequencing was performed on naive T cells sorted from blood. The receptors here all came from a man in his late teens or twenties in good health.

On this clonotype: This may be a read error: a much more frequent sequence differs by one nucleotide. The chain combines TRBV9 with TRBJ2-1; TRBD2 might be the D (5 bases). The V gene's germline CDR1 is SGDLS and CDR2 YYNGEE. This CDR3 region has 14 residues. For the CDR3, the DNA is TGTGCCAGCGGCGTACTCGGGAACTACAATGAGCAGTTCTTC. It yields the protein CASGVLGNYNEQFF.

In this sample, this clonotype turned up many times. The CDR3 DNA follows: TGTGCCATCAGTGAGGCGGCTTCTGGAAGTAATGAGCAGTTCTTC. This codes for CAISEAASGSNEQFF. The chain is built from TRBV10-3 and TRBJ2-1; D is unclear. The V and J ends lost 2 bases and 7 bases respectively, with 15 bases between them. The CDR3 runs to 15 residues. Germline V gives CDR1 ENHRY, CDR2 SYGVKD.

There are a few counts of this clonotype. This sequence joins TRBV10-3 and TRBJ2-7; 11 bases agree with TRBD1. J gave up 1 base and V 10 bases, and 6 bases lay outside the gene matches. The CDR3 has 14 residues. Germline V lookup: CDR1 ENHRY, CDR2 SYGVKD. The CDR3 spells CATADRGQSYEQYV. The CDR3 bases are TGTGCCACGGCGGACAGGGGGCAATCCTACGAGCAGTACGTC.

This clonotype has at least ten counts. The genes are TRBV6-6 and TRBJ2-3, with D possibly TRBD2 on 5 matching bases. V lost 5 bases and J lost 6, with 12 bases in between. This CDR3 contains 13 residues. Germline V gene data show CDR1 as MNHNY and CDR2 as SVGAGI (reference sequence). DNA of the CDR3: TGTGCCAGCAGTAGGGAGAGAACGGATACGCAGTATTTT. Translating gives CASSRERTDTQYF.

This clonotype showed up many times. The chain links TRBV7-2 to TRBJ1-5, with D maybe TRBD1 (6 bases). The CDR3 has 15 amino acids. V shed 5 bases and J shed 6 bases, with 17 bases lying between them. Germline loops: CDR1 SGHTA, CDR2 FQGNSA. This chain's CDR3 is CASSTLQGTRQPQHF. The DNA of the CDR3 is TGTGCCAGCAGCACCTTACAGGGTACGCGTCAGCCCCAGCATTTT.

This clonotype was recorded many times. The chain links TRBV4-1 to TRBJ2-7; 7 bases are shared with TRBD2. The CDR3 is 14 residues long. V lost 1 base to trimming and J lost 3 bases; unmatched junction nucleotides: 3. Germline V gene data show CDR1 as MGHRA and CDR2 as YSYEKL. The CDR3 is CASSQVSSGYEQYV. The CDR3 DNA reads as TGCGCCAGCAGCCAAGTCTCTAGCGGCTACGAGCAGTACGTC.

This clonotype was seen repeatedly, ten times or more. This chain connects TRBV29-1 to TRBJ2-2; weak D call: TRBD1 (6 bases). CDR1 is SQVTM and CDR2 is ANQGSEA in the germline V gene. This CDR3 region has 12 residues. Trimming took 5 bases from V and 13 from J, leaving 17 bases between them. The CDR3 DNA follows: TGCAGCGTTTCAGGGGATGGGGCCGTGCTGTTTTTT. Translation: CSVSGDGAVLFF.

This clonotype was seen ten or more times. The chain combines TRBV12-3 or TRBV12-4 with TRBJ2-1; 8 nucleotides agree with TRBD2. V was pared by 7 bases and J by 4 bases, with 6 bases of the junction left unmatched. This CDR3 has 14 amino acids. The CDR3 reads CASTPGLAYNEQFF. CDR3 bases: TGTGCCAGCACCCCCGGACTAGCATACAATGAGCAGTTCTTC.

In its sample, this clonotype was seen a few times. One end of the junction does not line up with germline, which may come from a read error. The V gene is TRBV4-2, the J gene TRBJ2-1; TRBD2 matches at 8 bases. Germline CDR1 LGHNA, CDR2 YNFKEQ. The CDR3 spans 16 residues. The CDR3 nucleotides read TGTGCCAGCACCCAAAACGGAGCGGGGGTGAACAATGAGCAGTTCTTC. Protein sequence: CASTQNGAGVNNEQFF.

This clonotype has more than one count but fewer than ten. The rearrangement joins TRBV20-1 to TRBJ1-5; TRBD1 matches at 7 bases. This CDR3 is built from 13 residues. CDR1 is DFQATT, CDR2 SNEGSKA, per germline (reference sequence). V was clipped by 5 bases and J by 4 bases; unmatched bases: 5. The CDR3 region has the DNA TGCAGTGCTTCTACGACAGGGAATCAGCCCCAGCATTTT. Protein: CSASTTGNQPQHF.

CDR3 bases: TGCAGTGCTAGAGATCGGGGGACGGCCCTTGAAGCTTTCTTT. Protein product: CSARDRGTALEAFF. This chain links TRBV20-1 with TRBJ1-1; possible D gene TRBD1, 5 bases. The CDR3 contains 14 residues. Trimming left V 0 bases short and J 7 bases short, with 15 bases between. Germline values: CDR1 DFQATT, CDR2 SNEGSKA (reference sequence).

This chain connects TRBV5-1 to TRBJ2-1; TRBD2 might be the D (5 bases). From germline, CDR1 is SGHRS and CDR2 YFSETQ. V lost 1 base and J 8 bases, leaving 13 bases between the germline ends. The CDR3 runs to 14 residues. The CDR3 sequence: CASSLRGPGDEQFF. CDR3 DNA: TGCGCCAGCAGCTTGAGAGGGCCTGGGGATGAGCAGTTCTTC.

This clonotype was seen more than once but under ten times. V is TRBV2 and J is TRBJ1-5; D might be TRBD1 (5 bases). The V end lost 5 bases, the J end lost 1 base, and 12 bases lay between the germline ends. Germline V gene sequence: CDR1 SNHLY, CDR2 FYNNEI. The CDR3 sequence is 15 residues long. CDR3 in DNA: TGTGCCAGCAGTCGGGTGAGGACAAGCAATCAGCCCCAGCATTTT. This encodes CASSRVRTSNQPQHF.

V gene TRBV7-2 combines with J gene TRBJ2-1; D might be TRBD1 or TRBD2, each matching 5 bases. CDR3 length: 14 residues. V lost 5 bases and J lost 7, with 15 bases in between. Looked up from germline, CDR1 is SGHTA and CDR2 is FQGNSA. CDR3 DNA: TGTGCCAGCAGCACACCGGGACCCTCTAATGAGCAGTTCTTC. Its translation is CASSTPGPSNEQFF.

This clonotype was counted many times. The rearrangement uses TRBV4-3 and TRBJ1-4; D might be TRBD1 (5 bases). V lost 3 bases, J lost 3 bases, and 11 bases lay in between. The CDR3 contains 15 residues. Germline values: CDR1 LGHNA, CDR2 YSLEER. CDR3 protein: CASSHTGGSNEKLFF. The CDR3 bases are TGCGCCAGCAGCCACACAGGCGGGTCTAATGAAAAACTGTTTTTT.

This chain links TRBV18 with TRBJ2-7; tentatively, D is TRBD2 (6 bases). Trimming pared 3 bases from V and 7 bases from J, leaving 10 bases between. This CDR3 region has 12 residues. Germline V CDR1 and CDR2: KGHSH, LQKENI. The CDR3 loop is CASSPLGGEQYV. Written as DNA, the CDR3 is TGTGCCAGCTCACCTCTCGGGGGAGAGCAGTACGTC.

This clonotype has at least ten counts. The chain employs TRBV5-1 and TRBJ2-5; 9 bases agree with TRBD1. The ends lost 4 bases at V and 3 bases at J; junction bases unmatched: 7. Germline V gene sequence: CDR1 SGHRS, CDR2 YFSETQ. This CDR3 spans 15 amino acids. The CDR3: CASSRSTGGEETQYF. The CDR3 nucleotides read TGCGCCAGCAGCCGTTCAACAGGGGGCGAAGAGACCCAGTACTTC.

V gene TRBV30 combines with J gene TRBJ2-7; no clear D gene. The CDR3 length is 13 residues. CDR1 GTSNPN and CDR2 SVGIG come from the germline V gene (reference sequence). V was pared by 2 bases and J by 0 bases, with 8 bases between. CDR3 region: CAWSLVGSYEQYF. CDR3 coding DNA: TGTGCCTGGAGTCTGGTTGGCTCCTACGAGCAGTACTTC.